This TCR beta chain was documented in a study of blood T cell repertoires in COVID-19. At the level of the study: Both acute and convalescent COVID-19 samples were obtained from the United States, Italy and Spain. The analysed material was cDNA or gDNA that came from T cells, B-cell-depleted T cells, or PBMCs.

The CDR3 runs to 15 residues. After removal of 5 bases from V and 7 bases from J, the junction contained 8 bases not matched to a gene. Germline V gene sequence: CDR1 PRHDT, CDR2 FYEKMQ (reference sequence). The assay was immunoSEQ multiplex PCR, and TCRdb's table has in-frame clones only and misses some. The sample has about 120,000 clones, around 85% seen once. This receptor was identified in a man aged 50 to 59 with acute or convalescent COVID-19. Sequencing was carried out using peripheral blood. This sequence joins TRBV13 and TRBJ1-4, with TRBD1 matching 9 bases. CDR3 nucleotide sequence: TGTGCCAGCAGCCGTAACAGGGGGCTGGGTGAAAAACTGTTTTTT. This sequence encodes CASSRNRGLGEKLFF.